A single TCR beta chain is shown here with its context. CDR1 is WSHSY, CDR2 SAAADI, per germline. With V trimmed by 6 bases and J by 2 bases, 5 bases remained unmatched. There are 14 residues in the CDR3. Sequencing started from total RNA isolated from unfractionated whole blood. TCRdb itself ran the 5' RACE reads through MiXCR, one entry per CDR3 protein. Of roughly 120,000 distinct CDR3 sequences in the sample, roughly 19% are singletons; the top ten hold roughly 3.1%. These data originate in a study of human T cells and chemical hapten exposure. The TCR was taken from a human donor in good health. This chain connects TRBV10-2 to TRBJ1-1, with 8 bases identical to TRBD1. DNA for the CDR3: TGCGCCAGCAGCCCGGACAGGGTCAACACTGAAGCTTTCTTT. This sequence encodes CASSPDRVNTEAFF.